This T cell receptor (beta chain) was observed in a study of a mutant IDH1 vaccine in newly diagnosed glioma. Germline-derived CDR1 and CDR2 are MDHEN and SYDVKM. The J segment lost 5 bases and the V segment lost 11 bases, leaving 17 bases of the junction unmatched. The CDR3 consists of 16 residues. About this clone itself: Its cognate antigen is unknown.

Assay used: immunoSEQ multiplex PCR; TCRdb lists only in-frame clones, some missing. This table holds about 83,000 clones, 75% to 95% found once. Stated time point: week 5, during vaccination. Doses comprised 300 ug of mutant IDH1 20-mer peptide each, plus topical imiquimod. This clonotype originated in a woman aged 45-65 years with glioma. The rearrangement links TRBV28 to TRBJ2-2, with 7 bases lining up with TRBD2. The source material was PBMCs, sampled from a glioma patient whose treatment included an IDH1 peptide vaccine. The CDR3 region is CAVPGMAGVGTGELFF. CDR3 in DNA: TGTGCCGTACCGGGGATGGCGGGAGTGGGAACCGGGGAGCTGTTTTTT.